In its sample, the clone carrying this T cell receptor beta chain was seen many times. The antigen is undetermined. These data belong to a study of blood T cells in healthy people across ages. It was with a sample-barcoded 5' primer and a J-beta primer mix that a second PCR of roughly 7 to 12 cycles was run. TCRdb used MiXCR to reprocess the 5' RACE reads, holding one entry per CDR3 protein. Counted here are 600,000 or so distinct CDR3 sequences, around 21% occurring once; the ten biggest clones make up roughly 3.7%. Healthy Caucasian individuals from Russia aged roughly 6 to 90 were enrolled as donors. Overall study results and limits: The fall in TCR beta diversity per million T cells was roughly linear with age.

The CDR3 consists of 16 residues. Germline V gene data show CDR1 as DFQATT and CDR2 as SNEGSKA (reference sequence). V shed 5 bases and J 3 bases; nucleotides not matched to a gene: 11. The sample comprised blood. The chain carries TRBV20-1 and TRBJ2-1; 9 bases fit TRBD2. The clonotype comes from a man aged 65-85 years in good health. CDR3 in amino acids: CSALGASGIHYNEQFF. The CDR3 region has the DNA TGCAGTGCTCTCGGGGCTAGCGGGATTCACTACAATGAGCAGTTCTTC.